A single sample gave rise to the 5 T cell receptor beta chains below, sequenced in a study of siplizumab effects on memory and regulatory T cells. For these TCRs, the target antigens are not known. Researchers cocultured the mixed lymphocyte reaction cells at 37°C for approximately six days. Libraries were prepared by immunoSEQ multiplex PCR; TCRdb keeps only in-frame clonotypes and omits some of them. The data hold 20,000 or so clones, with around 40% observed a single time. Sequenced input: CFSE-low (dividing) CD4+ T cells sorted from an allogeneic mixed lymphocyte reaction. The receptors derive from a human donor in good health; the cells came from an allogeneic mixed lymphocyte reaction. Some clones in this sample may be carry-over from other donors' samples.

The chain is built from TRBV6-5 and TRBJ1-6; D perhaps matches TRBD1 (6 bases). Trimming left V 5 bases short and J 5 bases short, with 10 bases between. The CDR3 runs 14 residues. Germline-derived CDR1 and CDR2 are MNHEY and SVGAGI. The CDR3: CASSRTVNNSPLHF. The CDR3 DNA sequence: TGTGCCAGCAGTCGGACAGTCAATAATTCACCCCTCCACTTT.

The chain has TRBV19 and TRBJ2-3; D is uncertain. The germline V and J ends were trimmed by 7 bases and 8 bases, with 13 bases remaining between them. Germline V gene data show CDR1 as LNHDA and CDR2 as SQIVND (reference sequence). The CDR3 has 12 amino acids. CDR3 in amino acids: CASTNLDLTQYF. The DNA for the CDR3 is TGTGCCAGTACCAACCTAGACCTTACGCAGTATTTT.

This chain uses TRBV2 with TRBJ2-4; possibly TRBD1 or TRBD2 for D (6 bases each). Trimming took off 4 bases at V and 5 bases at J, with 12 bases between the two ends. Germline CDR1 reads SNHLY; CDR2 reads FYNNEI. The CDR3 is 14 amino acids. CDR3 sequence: CASSVGGRQNIQYF. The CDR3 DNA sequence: TGTGCCAGCAGTGTTGGGGGGCGCCAAAACATTCAGTACTTC.

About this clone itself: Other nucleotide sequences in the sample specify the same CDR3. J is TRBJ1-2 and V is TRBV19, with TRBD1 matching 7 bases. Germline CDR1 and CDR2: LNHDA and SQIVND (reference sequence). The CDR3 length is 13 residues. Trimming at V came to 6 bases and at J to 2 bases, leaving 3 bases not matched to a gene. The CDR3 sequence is CASSKQGNYGYTF. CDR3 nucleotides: TGTGCCAGTAGCAAACAGGGGAACTATGGCTACACCTTC. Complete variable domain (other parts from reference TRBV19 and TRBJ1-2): DGGITQSPKYLFRKEGQNVTLSCEQNLNHDAMYWYRQDPGQGLRLIYYSQIVNDFQKGDIAEGYSVSREKKESFPLTVTSAQKNPTAFYLCASSKQGNYGYTFGSGTRLTVV.

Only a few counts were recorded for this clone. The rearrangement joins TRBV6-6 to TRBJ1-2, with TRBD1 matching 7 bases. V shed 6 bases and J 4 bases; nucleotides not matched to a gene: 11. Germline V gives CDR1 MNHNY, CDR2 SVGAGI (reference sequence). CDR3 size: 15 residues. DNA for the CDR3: TGTGCCAGCAGAATCGGGACAGTTATCTCCTATGGCTACACCTTC. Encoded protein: CASRIGTVISYGYTF.